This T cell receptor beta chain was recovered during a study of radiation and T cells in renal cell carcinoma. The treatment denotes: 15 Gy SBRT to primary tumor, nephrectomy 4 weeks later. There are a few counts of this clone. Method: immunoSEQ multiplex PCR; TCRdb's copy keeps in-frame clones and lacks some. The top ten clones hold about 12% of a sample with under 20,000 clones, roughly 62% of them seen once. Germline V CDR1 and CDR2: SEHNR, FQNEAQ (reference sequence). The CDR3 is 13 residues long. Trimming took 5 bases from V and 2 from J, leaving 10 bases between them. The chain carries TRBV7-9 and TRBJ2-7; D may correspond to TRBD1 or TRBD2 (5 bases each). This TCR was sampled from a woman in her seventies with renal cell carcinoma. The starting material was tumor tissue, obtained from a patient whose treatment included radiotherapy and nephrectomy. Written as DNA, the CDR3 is TGTGCCAGCAGCCGTCCGGGGCCCTACGAGCAGTACTTC. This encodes CASSRPGPYEQYF. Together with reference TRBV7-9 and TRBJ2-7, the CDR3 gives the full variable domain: DTGVSQNPRHKITKRGQNVTFRCDPISEHNRLYWYRQTLGQGPEFLTYFQNEAQLEKSRLLSDRFSAERPKGSFSTLEIQRTEQGDSAMYLCASSRPGPYEQYFGPGTRLTVT.